This T cell receptor beta chain was recovered during a study of identical twins. Whole-study results and caveats: The degree of excess twin sharing was weaker in beta out-of-frame sequences. Invariant populations such as MAIT and iNKT cells could partly muddle zero-insertion analyses.

The CDR3 consists of 13 residues. V lost 1 base, J lost 6 bases, and 10 bases lay in between. CDR1 is DFQATT, CDR2 SNEGSKA, per germline (reference sequence). This clonotype showed up just a few times. The antigen is not known. A universal primer site came from template switching; cDNA carried unique molecular identifiers. Each CDR3 protein is one row after TCRdb ran MiXCR on the 5' RACE reads. The profile shows about 530,000 distinct CDR3 sequences, 20% to 25% of them singletons. These sequences were also reported in another study, on yellow fever vaccine responses in identical twins. From that second work: On the reported evidence, twins' vaccine T cell responses seemed partly convergent and partly personalized.

Sequencing was carried out using CD4+ T cells sorted from blood. This receptor was taken from a woman aged 18-35 years in good health. J is TRBJ2-1 and V is TRBV20-1; D possibly corresponds to TRBD1 (5 bases). The CDR3: CSARVPGPNEQFF. As DNA, the CDR3 is TGCAGTGCTAGAGTGCCAGGGCCCAATGAGCAGTTCTTC.